The entry that follows covers one T cell receptor (beta chain) sequence. This record belongs to a study of T cell repertoires in cytomegalovirus infection. As for the study in general: CMV infection and matching HLA type were both indicated by public TCR beta signatures.

TCRdb ran MiXCR on the reads and lists one entry per CDR3 protein. Among approximately 500,000 distinct CDR3 sequences, 16% were seen once, and the ten largest hold roughly a quarter. Sequencing was done on a sample of CD8+ T cells from PBMCs. This receptor was obtained from a human donor in good health (CMV status not recorded). Some clones in this sample may be carry-over from other donors' samples.

CDR3 sequence reads: CASSLGQPSNEQFF. The CDR3, as DNA: TGCGCCAGCAGCTTGGGGCAGCCGAGTAATGAGCAGTTCTTC. This chain uses TRBV5-1 with TRBJ2-1; D not resolved. Germline-derived CDR1 and CDR2 are SGHRS and YFSETQ. The CDR3 extends over 14 amino acids. V was pared by 0 bases and J by 7 bases, with 11 bases between.